The 21 T cell receptor beta chains below all came from one sample that was sequenced in a study of breast tumors, draining lymph nodes, adjacent tissues. TCRdb reprocessed the multiplex PCR reads via MiXCR and lists one record per CDR3 protein. The sample holds about 230,000 distinct CDR3 sequences, 32% seen once. The lymph nodes were axillary draining lymph nodes from breast cancer patients. The sequencing input was axillary lymph node tissue. Source of these receptors: a female donor with breast cancer. Some clones in this sample may be carry-over from other donors' samples.

This clonotype was seen ten or more times. The chain recombines TRBV7-9 with TRBJ2-1; D possibly uses TRBD1 or TRBD2 (5 bases each). The ends were cut back, 7 bases at V and 10 bases at J, with 14 bases in the middle. The CDR3 has 12 amino acids. Germline CDR1 and CDR2: SEHNR and FQNEAQ (reference sequence). The CDR3 is CASTWIRDEQFF. CDR3 nucleotides: TGTGCCAGCACTTGGATCCGGGACGAGCAGTTCTTC.

There are many counts of this clonotype. The chain recombines TRBV19 with TRBJ2-1, with TRBD2 matching over 8 bases. The CDR3 is 13 residues long. CDR1 is LNHDA and CDR2 is SQIVND in the germline V gene (reference sequence). Germline trimming cut 7 bases from V and 10 bases from J; bases unmatched to any gene: 9. The CDR3 bases are TGTGCCAGTACAACGAGCGGGAGAGGCGAGCAGTTCTTC. Its protein product is CASTTSGRGEQFF. The complete variable domain, with remaining parts taken from reference TRBV19 and TRBJ2-1, reads DGGITQSPKYLFRKEGQNVTLSCEQNLNHDAMYWYRQDPGQGLRLIYYSQIVNDFQKGDIAEGYSVSREKKESFPLTVTSAQKNPTAFYLCASTTSGRGEQFFGPGTRLTVL.

This clonotype was counted at least ten times. The chain combines TRBV12-5 with TRBJ2-7; D might be TRBD2 (6 bases). This CDR3 contains 15 residues. CDR1 and CDR2 (germline): LGHNT, FRNRAP. The V gene lost 6 bases and the J gene lost 0 bases, with 15 bases spanning the gap. DNA of the CDR3: TGTGCTAGTGGGGGTGGGGACTCATACTCCTACGAGCAGTACTTC. It yields the protein CASGGGDSYSYEQYF.

The sample holds many counts of this clonotype. This chain uses TRBV6-1 with TRBJ2-5; D unclear. Germline V gene sequence: CDR1 MNHNS, CDR2 SASEGT. V lost 2 bases to trimming and J lost 5 bases, with 6 bases between them. The CDR3 has 12 residues. The chain's CDR3 is CASSERQETQYF. In DNA, the CDR3 is TGTGCCAGCAGTGAAAGGCAGGAGACCCAGTACTTC.

This clonotype was counted at least ten times. The CDR3, as DNA: TGTGCCAGCAGCCGTCGACAGGGGCCCCCCTCTACTAGCGGGAGTAATGAGCAGTTCTTC. This encodes CASSRRQGPPSTSGSNEQFF. The gene calls are TRBV7-8 and TRBJ2-1, with TRBD2 matching over 11 bases. This CDR3 comprises 20 residues. V trimming: 5 bases; J trimming: 7 bases; junction bases outside the gene matches: 22. Germline assignment: CDR1 SGHVS and CDR2 FQNEAQ.

Many counts were recorded for this clonotype. The J gene is TRBJ1-2, the V gene TRBV20-1, with D unresolved. The CDR3 spans 12 residues. V shed 8 bases and J shed 8 bases, with 18 bases lying between them. CDR1 DFQATT and CDR2 SNEGSKA come from the germline V gene (reference sequence). CDR3 residues: CSRAESYGGYTF. The DNA for the CDR3 is TGCAGTAGGGCTGAATCGTACGGGGGCTACACCTTC.

The rearrangement joins TRBV2 to TRBJ2-3; 11 bases line up with TRBD2. The CDR3 totals 15 residues. The V and J ends lost 6 bases and 6 bases, in that order; junction bases with no gene match: 8. Germline V CDR1 and CDR2: SNHLY, FYNNEI. This chain's CDR3 is CASRGGLAGSDTQYF. The CDR3 nucleotides are TGTGCCAGCAGGGGTGGACTAGCGGGTTCGGATACGCAGTATTTT.

Many counts were recorded for this clonotype. V usage is TRBV5-8 and J usage is TRBJ2-1; a possible D gene is TRBD2 (5 bases). Trimming removed 2 bases from V and 9 bases from J, with 12 bases in between. The CDR3 is 13 residues long. Germline values: CDR1 SGHTS, CDR2 YDEGEE. Here the CDR3 DNA reads TGTGCCAGCAGCTTACCGGGGAATGGTGAGCAGTTCTTC. Translation: CASSLPGNGEQFF. Full variable domain (outside the CDR3, taken from reference TRBV5-8 and TRBJ2-1): EAGVTQSPTHLIKTRGQQATLRCSPISGHTSVYWYQQALGLGLQFLLWYDEGEERNRGNFPPRFSGRQFPNYSSELNVNALELEDSALYLCASSLPGNGEQFFGPGTRLTVL.

Remarks on this clonotype: A much larger clonotype is one base distant, so this may be a read error. The DNA for the CDR3 is TGTGCCACCCAGAGGACCGGGAGGTACGAGCAGTACTTC. Protein: CATQRTGRYEQYF. The J gene is TRBJ2-7, the V gene TRBV6-4, with TRBD2 matching 7 bases. Germline CDR1 and CDR2: MRHNA and SNTAGT. The CDR3 contains 13 residues. J was trimmed by 4 bases and V by 10 bases; bases with no gene match: 10.

V and J are TRBV5-5 and TRBJ2-7; D uncertain. Germline CDR1 and CDR2: SGHKS and YYEKEE (reference sequence). The CDR3 is 15 residues long. V shed 4 bases and J shed 1 base, with 15 bases lying between them. CDR3 nucleotides: TGTGCCAGCAGCGCCGGACCAGCGACGTCCTACGAGCAGTACTTC. This translates into CASSAGPATSYEQYF.

This clonotype has a count of ten or more. The J gene is TRBJ2-7, the V gene TRBV7-2, with 8 bases identical to TRBD2. After removal of 8 bases from V and 1 base from J, the junction contained 10 bases not matched to a gene. Germline V gene data show CDR1 as SGHTA and CDR2 as FQGNSA. The CDR3 consists of 15 residues. CDR3 in amino acids: CASSPGGGSSYEQYF. The CDR3 DNA sequence: TGTGCCAGCTCTCCGGGAGGGGGGAGTTCCTACGAGCAGTACTTC. Using reference TRBV7-2 and TRBJ2-7 for the parts outside the CDR3, the full variable domain is GAGVSQSPSNKVTEKGKDVELRCDPISGHTALYWYRQSLGQGLEFLIYFQGNSAPDKSGLPSDRFSAERTGGSVSTLTIQRTQQEDSAVYLCASSPGGGSSYEQYFGPGTRLTVT.

Turning to this clonotype: This may be a read error: a much more frequent sequence differs by one nucleotide. The chain joins TRBV5-1 to TRBJ2-5; 7 bases agree with TRBD1. The CDR3 has 14 amino acids. In germline, CDR1 is SGHRS, CDR2 YFSETQ. The trim removed 4 bases at V and 9 bases at J, leaving 12 bases unmatched. CDR3 residues: CASSGGQAQIAQYF. DNA for the CDR3: TGCGCCAGCAGCGGTGGACAGGCCCAGATCGCCCAGTACTTC.

Ten or more counts support this clonotype. The genes are TRBV7-6 and TRBJ1-3; D might be TRBD1 (6 bases). The germline CDR1 and CDR2 sequences are SGHVS and FNYEAQ. Trimming removed 6 bases from V and 0 bases from J, with 27 bases in between. This CDR3 spans 20 amino acids. The CDR3 DNA follows: TGTGCCAGCAGGCGTTTGGGCCAGGGGTTCGAAGGGCGCTCTGGAAACACCATATATTTT. This codes for CASRRLGQGFEGRSGNTIYF.

This rearrangement joins TRBV2 to TRBJ2-5; maybe TRBD2 (5 bases). V lost 3 bases and J 5 bases, leaving 22 bases between the germline ends. From germline, CDR1 is SNHLY and CDR2 FYNNEI. The length of the CDR3 is 17 residues. The CDR3 DNA reads as TGTGCCAGCAGTGAGCTACTAGATTTTCGGGCCGGTGAGACCCAGTACTTC. Translation: CASSELLDFRAGETQYF.

The table lists this clonotype with many counts. The genes are TRBV11-2 and TRBJ2-5; 9 nucleotides match TRBD2. CDR3 length: 21 amino acids. The trim removed 0 bases at V and 3 bases at J, leaving 20 bases unmatched. Germline V gene data show CDR1 as SGHAT and CDR2 as FQNNGV. The CDR3 coding sequence is TGTGCCAGCAGCTTAGAGGGTACGGCAACCCTCCTGGGGACTAGCAAAGAGACCCAGTACTTC. Translating gives CASSLEGTATLLGTSKETQYF.

The CDR3 here is CASSTNYRENGYTF. The CDR3 DNA reads TGTGCCAGTAGTACCAATTACAGAGAGAATGGCTACACCTTC. This chain connects TRBV19 to TRBJ1-2; D is unresolved. CDR1 is LNHDA, CDR2 SQIVND, per germline (reference sequence). The CDR3 is 14 residues long. With 4 bases removed from V and 6 bases from J, the gap between germline ends came to 15 bases.

This clonotype was seen many times. The chain links TRBV4-1 to TRBJ2-2, with D possibly TRBD2 on 6 matching bases. V lost 0 bases to trimming and J lost 7 bases, with 9 bases between them. This CDR3 has 14 amino acids. The germline V gene has CDR1 MGHRA and CDR2 YSYEKL. In nucleotides, the CDR3 is TGCGCCAGCAGCCAAGATCGGCGGGGCGGGGAGCTGTTTTTT. It translates to CASSQDRRGGELFF.

In this sample, this clonotype turned up many times. The rearrangement links TRBV24-1 to TRBJ1-2, with 8 bases aligning to TRBD1. Germline CDR1 reads KGHDR; CDR2 reads SFDVKD. Trimming at V came to 2 bases and at J to 4 bases, leaving 5 bases not matched to a gene. The CDR3 runs 15 residues. The CDR3 DNA sequence: TGTGCCACCAGTGATTCCGGGACAGGATTCTATGGCTACACCTTC. It encodes CATSDSGTGFYGYTF.

Concerning this clonotype: Germline and junction disagree at one end, which may indicate a read error. V usage is TRBV7-2 and J usage is TRBJ2-1; D is unclear. Germline V gene sequence: CDR1 SGHTA, CDR2 FQGNSA. CDR3 length: 11 amino acids. CDR3 loop: CASSLVNEQSF. The CDR3 bases are TGTGCCAGCAGCTTAGTCAATGAGCAGTCCTTC.

This clonotype has a count of ten or more. This rearrangement joins TRBV14 to TRBJ2-1; D unresolved. Trimming took off 2 bases at V and 0 bases at J, with 11 bases between the two ends. The germline gives CDR1 SGHDN, CDR2 FVKESK. The CDR3 is made up of 16 amino acids. CDR3 protein: CASSQSWRSSYNEQFF. The CDR3, as DNA: TGTGCCAGCAGCCAAAGCTGGCGGAGCTCCTACAATGAGCAGTTCTTC.

This clonotype was found many times. The chain recombines TRBV19 with TRBJ1-6; 7 positions match TRBD1. Looked up from germline, CDR1 is LNHDA and CDR2 is SQIVND (reference sequence). V dropped 8 bases and J dropped 7; count of bases not matched to a gene: 5. CDR3 length: 13 residues. The CDR3 DNA reads TGTGCCAGTGGGGGACAGTTAAATTCACCCCTCCACTTT. It yields the protein CASGGQLNSPLHF. Full variable domain (missing parts from reference TRBV19 and TRBJ1-6): DGGITQSPKYLFRKEGQNVTLSCEQNLNHDAMYWYRQDPGQGLRLIYYSQIVNDFQKGDIAEGYSVSREKKESFPLTVTSAQKNPTAFYLCASGGQLNSPLHFGNGTRLTVT.